The T cell receptor (beta chain) under discussion was sequenced for a study of T cell responses to AZD1222 COVID-19 vaccine (dated by TCRdb to 2020 to 2022). For context, the study as a whole: AZD1222 recipients whose second dose came at about 4 weeks and those whose second dose came at about 12 weeks were combined into one group, since spike-specific TCR depth and breadth did not differ between the two schedules. TCR sequencing was performed for about 240 trial participants, of whom around 200 were given two doses of AZD1222 and around 25 were given two doses of MenACWY control vaccine. Trial participants were enrolled by age into subgroups of 18-55, 56-69 and 70-plus years, and 148, 28 and 57 TCR-sequenced participants, respectively, were included in these subgroups.

This clone was detected a few times. Its antigen has not been determined. No qualities accompany the bases; no much larger clone lies one base away. The CDR3 regions of human TCRbeta chains were subjected to immunosequencing. The authors' analysis ran thus. TCRs in the repertoires were matched against a reference library of SARS-CoV-2-specific TCRs that had been generated with the MIRA antigen-specificity platform. Breadth was defined as the fraction of unique TCRs that were SARS-CoV-2-associated, and depth was defined as the fraction of total T cells that were SARS-CoV-2-associated. Using the MIRA data, every spike-specific TCR was mapped to the spike region that the TCR reacted to and assigned to either a CD4 or a CD8 class. Log10-transformed breadth and depth values were compared by one-way ANOVA with Sidak's multiple comparisons tests. The table was pulled from immuneACCESS by TCRdb, which kept in-frame rearrangements only. Such tables lose some clones; where checked, under half of the loss comes from unresolved V genes, and the rest has no known cause. That table supplies the V and J calls and clone size; D and trimming were determined from the DNA. A total of some 170,000 clones appear in this sample, about 89% of them only once. Around 1.6% of the sample lies in the top ten.

Paper-wide results and their limitations: No day 14 peak-response samples were available, so repertoires were characterized only after the peak T cell response. After two AZD1222 doses, both the breadth and the depth of spike-specific TCRs were significantly higher than at day 0 and than in MenACWY recipients. Participants were mostly white British, with more females than males. The authors suggested clonal diversity may have been underestimated. The 56-69-year group was small, and its depth increase did not reach significance, likely because of low power. Epitopes outside the regions mutated in the B.1.351 and B.1.1.7 variants were reportedly recognized by nearly half of the unique spike-specific TCRs. The vaccine-associated CD4 TCRs covered the entire spike protein, and the dominant responses fell in regions 160-218 and 743-854. Conclusions about previously exposed vaccinees were limited because only a handful of AZD1222 recipients were SARS-CoV-2 seropositive at baseline.

Reading the label with the study, this specimen's time point is: baseline before first vaccination. Vaccinee samples were obtained from the UK trials COV001 and COV002, which included a single-blind randomized controlled phase 2/3 trial of AZD1222 (ChAdOx1 nCoV-19) in healthy adults. For TCRbeta chain sequencing, PBMC samples from trial participants were taken at day 0 and at day 28 after the second dose. The germline V gene supplies CDR1 SNHLY and CDR2 FYNNEI. The CDR3, from cysteine to phenylalanine, totals 15 residues. The CDR3 DNA has 45 bases and is translated from base 1. Trimming leaves V shorter by 6 bases and J shorter by 5 bases, with the junction holding 9 bases beyond the gene matches.

The source was peripheral blood, collected on day 0 of AZD1222 vaccination. The clonotype comes from an adult in good health. Rearrangement joined TRBV2 to TRBJ1-2; a stretch of 10 junction bases matches TRBD1. The DNA sequence reads TGTGCCAGCAGAGATAGGGGACAGGGGCTTTATGGCTACACCTTC. Its protein product is CASRDRGQGLYGYTF.